This entry concerns a single T cell receptor (beta chain). Its target antigen remains unknown. No much larger clone exists at a distance of one base, and base qualities are not known. This sample is part of a study of CD8 T cells in Susac syndrome (dated by TCRdb to about 2019). Describing the broader study: Repertoire sequencing was used to test whether CD8+ T cell activation and differentiation in Susac syndrome was antigen driven. Clonality of the CD8+ T cell repertoire was compared between around eleven healthy donors, roughly 14 Susac syndrome patients and under 19 multiple sclerosis patients. Overall results and qualifications from the work: The number of individuals in the TCR sequencing and HLA analysis was acknowledged as relatively small.

RNA was extracted using the RNeasy kit, and about 0.5 to 1 ug of the RNA was reverse transcribed with random hexamers. The immunoSEQ multiplex PCR assay, covering 54 Vbeta and 13 Jbeta segments, was used to amplify TCR beta CDR3 regions. PCR amplification bias was corrected by using a synthetic template baseline for primer optimization and computational correction. The study's own analysis went as follows. Reads were annotated to V, D and J genes per IMGT and analyzed with immunoSEQ Analyzer, keeping only productive sequences. Clonality was computed as one minus Shannon entropy normalized by log2 of the number of productive unique sequences. For each patient and control, public and private clones were evaluated among the 100 most prevalent clones. Clones were defined as Susac-specific when absent from the healthy and MS cohorts, from approximately 1,100 published viral clones and from other ImmuneACCESS disease sequences. Clones were called with MiXCR by TCRdb after fastp trimmed the public reads at Q25, and only in-frame beta chains were retained. All rows with the same CDR3 protein become a single entry with the most common DNA and genes. Clone size and V and J calls follow TCRdb, not the original study. This sample comprises approximately 76,000 distinct CDR3 sequences, about 95% of them detected only once. The ten largest clones capture 0.35% to 0.4% of the sample.

The CDR3, cysteine through phenylalanine, is 16 amino acids long. Solely the CDR3 DNA is kept, with 48 bases framed from the first base. V gives up 0 bases and J gives up 0 bases, and the segment between their germline ends measures 15 bases. Looking up the germline V gene (reference sequence) yields CDR1 GTSNPN and CDR2 SVGIG. Peripheral blood CD8+ and CD4+ T cells from healthy donors, Susac syndrome patients and multiple sclerosis patients were profiled using high-throughput TCR beta sequencing. The multiple sclerosis controls were treatment-naive patients whose relapsing-remitting disease, either stable or active, fulfilled the revised McDonald criteria. CD8+ TEMRA cells were enriched by FACS, while bulk CD8+ and CD4+ T cells were purified by magnetic negative isolation. Blood was drawn into EDTA tubes, processed within 24 hours, and PBMCs were isolated by density gradient centrifugation. PBMCs destined for TCR sequencing were cryopreserved in liquid nitrogen and later thawed in a 37 °C water bath. The sorted or isolated CD4+, CD8+ and CD8+ TEMRA cells reached a purity of at least 90%.

The rearranged chain carries TRBV30 and TRBJ2-7; confidence is insufficient to name the D gene. The sample comprised CD8+ T cells from PBMCs. This TCR derives from a human donor with multiple sclerosis. The sequenced DNA: TGTGCCTGGAGTGTACATTTTAGTAGTAGCTCCTACGAGCAGTACTTC. This gives the protein CAWSVHFSSSSYEQYF.